This is a list of T cell receptor beta chains from one sample in a study of pediatric ulcerative colitis. Assay: immunoSEQ multiplex PCR; the TCRdb copy retains only in-frame clones and omits some. There are fewer than 30,000 clones in the sample; 55% to 75% occur only once, and about 8.3% lies in the top ten. Specimen: gut tissue. The source of these receptors is a boy aged 10-17 years with severe ulcerative colitis. Each CDR3 is given with its conserved first and last residue. The order of the fields is V gene, CDR3 length, clone size, D gene, J gene, CDR3 protein, CDR3 DNA. A D gene is named only where the DNA matches it firmly. Clone size, where shown, is once, few, many, or a class for clones that have expanded.

TRBV7-8	14	.	.	TRBJ2-1	CASSLGLLDNEQFF	TGTGCCAGCAGCTTAGGATTACTAGACAATGAGCAGTTCTTC
TRBV18	19	.	TRBD2	TRBJ2-3	CASSRNPGLAGDGTDTQYF	TGTGCCAGCTCAAGGAACCCGGGACTAGCGGGAGATGGCACAGATACGCAGTATTTT
TRBV10-3	13	few	.	TRBJ2-5	CAISPSGSETQYF	TGTGCCATCAGTCCCAGCGGAAGTGAGACCCAGTACTTC
TRBV6-1	14	.	.	TRBJ1-2	CASSAGAKNYGYTF	TGTGCCAGCAGTGCAGGGGCGAAGAACTATGGCTACACCTTC
TRBV7-2	15	.	TRBD2	TRBJ2-1	CASSGSGYTYNEQFF	TGTGCCAGCAGCGGTAGCGGGTACACCTACAATGAGCAGTTCTTC
TRBV11-2	16	.	.	TRBJ2-1	CASSSKDVGTYNEQFF	TGTGCCAGCAGCTCGAAGGACGTCGGGACCTACAATGAGCAGTTCTTC
TRBV6-4	13	.	.	TRBJ2-1	CASSDSGHNEQFF	TGTGCCAGCAGTGACTCGGGACACAATGAGCAGTTCTTC
TRBV14	14	.	.	TRBJ2-1	CASSSDLGRLEQFF	TGTGCCAGCAGCTCCGATCTAGGGAGGTTAGAGCAGTTCTTC
TRBV5-1	13	.	.	TRBJ1-1	CASSFQENTEAFF	TGCGCCAGCAGCTTTCAGGAGAACACTGAAGCTTTCTTT
TRBV11-2	15	.	.	TRBJ1-1	CASSLAAGMNTEAFF	TGTGCCAGCAGCTTAGCCGCAGGTATGAACACTGAAGCTTTCTTT
TRBV19	11	.	.	TRBJ2-5	CASSIKETQYF	TGTGCCAGTAGTATCAAGGAGACCCAGTACTTC
TRBV5-5	15	.	.	TRBJ2-2	CASSPQTSSSGELFF	TGTGCCAGCAGCCCTCAGACTAGTTCGTCCGGGGAGCTGTTTTTT
TRBV19	17	.	TRBD2	TRBJ2-1	CASSIGLAGAAYNEQFF	TGTGCCAGTAGTATAGGACTAGCGGGGGCAGCCTACAATGAGCAGTTCTTC
TRBV10-2	14	.	.	TRBJ2-1	CASSAIQGFNEQFF	TGCGCCAGCAGTGCAATACAGGGTTTCAATGAGCAGTTCTTC
TRBV4-3	15	.	.	TRBJ2-1	CASSEERASYNEQFF	TGCGCCAGCAGCGAAGAGCGGGCCTCCTACAATGAGCAGTTCTTC
TRBV30	13	few	TRBD1	TRBJ1-2	CAWTTGEDYGYTF	TGTGCCTGGACCACAGGGGAGGACTATGGCTACACCTTC
TRBV6-6	14	.	TRBD1	TRBJ1-2	CASHRTGTEDGYTF	TGTGCCAGCCACCGAACCGGGACAGAAGATGGCTACACCTTC
TRBV9	17	.	TRBD1	TRBJ1-2	CASSVGGDRPSDYGYTF	TGTGCCAGCAGCGTAGGAGGGGACAGGCCGTCGGACTATGGCTACACCTTC
TRBV28	14	.	.	TRBJ1-3	CASSPRVSGNTIYF	TGTGCCAGCAGTCCCAGGGTTAGTGGAAACACCATATATTTT
TRBV2	13	.	TRBD2	TRBJ2-1	CASKLAGRNEQFF	TGTGCCAGCAAACTAGCGGGAAGGAATGAGCAGTTCTTC
TRBV19	14	.	.	TRBJ1-5	CASSIEGAGQPQHF	TGTGCCAGTAGTATAGAGGGAGCGGGGCAGCCCCAGCATTTT
TRBV6-6	14	.	.	TRBJ2-7	CASSYGRGNYEQYF	TGTGCCAGCAGTTACGGACGGGGGAACTACGAGCAGTACTTC
TRBV2	13	.	.	TRBJ2-7	CASSYNSFYEQYF	TGTGCCAGCAGTTACAACAGCTTCTACGAGCAGTACTTC
TRBV5-1	15	.	TRBD2	TRBJ2-3	CASSQTSGRTDTQYF	TGCGCCAGCAGCCAGACTAGCGGCCGCACAGATACGCAGTATTTT
TRBV7-9	14	.	.	TRBJ2-7	CASSGRDAPYEQYF	TGTGCCAGCAGCGGCCGGGACGCCCCTTACGAGCAGTACTTC
TRBV29-1	16	few	TRBD2	TRBJ2-5	CSVEASGRRIQETQYF	TGCAGCGTTGAGGCTAGCGGGAGGCGAATACAAGAGACCCAGTACTTC
TRBV15	12	few	.	TRBJ2-3	CATSRDSYTQYF	TGTGCCACCAGCAGAGATAGTTATACGCAGTATTTT
TRBV7-3	15	.	TRBD2	TRBJ2-1	CASSSTSGVYNEQFF	TGTGCCAGCAGCTCGACTAGCGGAGTCTACAATGAGCAGTTCTTC
TRBV27	16	.	TRBD2	TRBJ2-7	CASSSRGELGIYEQYF	TGTGCCAGCAGTTCTCGGGGGGAGCTCGGGATCTACGAGCAGTACTTC
TRBV7-9	12	once	.	TRBJ2-1	CASSLLDDEQFF	TGTGCCAGCAGTTTACTAGACGATGAGCAGTTCTTC
TRBV11-2	13	.	.	TRBJ1-1	CASSLAMNTEAFF	TGTGCCAGCAGCTTAGCTATGAACACTGAAGCTTTCTTT
TRBV7-2	17	.	TRBD2	TRBJ2-3	CASSYNLAGPYTDTQYF	TGTGCCAGCAGCTACAATTTAGCGGGTCCGTACACAGATACGCAGTATTTT
TRBV2	16	.	TRBD1	TRBJ1-3	CASSGGTGAPGNTIYF	TGTGCCAGCAGTGGAGGGACAGGGGCCCCTGGAAACACCATATATTTT
TRBV29-1	13	.	.	TRBJ2-7	CSVESTATYEQYF	TGCAGCGTTGAATCGACAGCAACCTACGAGCAGTACTTC
TRBV5-1	13	.	.	TRBJ2-7	CASSFDRTYEQYF	TGCGCCAGCAGCTTTGACAGGACCTACGAGCAGTACTTC